The clone carrying this TCR beta chain was observed a single time. The J segment lost 0 bases and the V segment lost 6 bases, leaving 11 bases of the junction unmatched. The V gene's germline CDR1 is WSHSY and CDR2 SAAADI. The CDR3 sequence is 17 residues long. This specimen belongs to a study of control samples from healthy donors and cancer patients. Data came from immunoSEQ multiplex PCR; TCRdb stores just in-frame clones and leaves some out. The sample carries roughly 100,000 clones, about 89% recorded once. The sequenced sample consisted of PBMCs. This chain joins TRBV10-2 and TRBJ2-5; TRBD1 aligns across 9 bases. The receptor's source is a man in his 60s with lung cancer. The DNA of the CDR3 is TGCGCCAGCAGACGAGGGACAGGGCAATGGTACCAAGAGACCCAGTACTTC. Its translation: CASRRGTGQWYQETQYF.